This T cell receptor (beta chain) originates from a study of T cells in localized non-small cell lung cancer. CDR1 is SGHDN, CDR2 FVKESK, per germline. The CDR3 covers 17 residues. Trimming took 0 bases from V and 4 from J, leaving 18 bases between them. Worth noting for this clone: Its antigen is not identified.

Study-wide results and caveats: Appearances in adjacent lung were noted for a median 57 of the top 100 tumor clones.

Using immunoSEQ multiplex PCR, the repertoire was profiled, and TCRdb retains in-frame clones only, with some absent. Of 2,500 to 3,000 clones in the sample, approximately 22% were seen once. The origin of this receptor is a woman aged 40-69 years with stage I lung adenocarcinoma. This chain connects TRBV14 to TRBJ1-2; D is uncertain. This sample comprised lung tumor tissue, obtained before any cancer treatment. The CDR3 DNA follows: TGTGCCAGCAGCCAAGATCGGTACGGCAGGAGCTCCTATGGCTACACCTTC. It yields the protein CASSQDRYGRSSYGYTF.